Listed below are T cell receptor beta chains from one sample, sequenced in a study of regulatory T cells in long-lasting Graves disease. In TCRdb, the multiplex PCR reads were re-called with MiXCR into one record per CDR3 protein. The sample holds about 470,000 distinct CDR3 sequences; roughly a fifth are singletons and the top ten take 7% to 9%. The source material was peripheral blood mononuclear cells (PBMCs), sampled when the disease was refractory, from a patient treated with antithyroid drugs. Every receptor here comes from a female donor with Graves disease. CDR3s include the opening cysteine and the closing phenylalanine or tryptophan. The order of the fields is J gene, clone size, V gene, D gene, CDR3 protein, CDR3 DNA. D genes are given only for firm matches. The size of a clone is reported for some rows only, either as once, few or many, or as a class for expanded clones.

J gene: TRBJ1-2
clone size: .
V gene: TRBV29-1
D gene: TRBD1
CDR3 protein: CSVEQQGAGGYTF
CDR3 DNA: TGCAGCGTTGAACAACAGGGGGCGGGGGGCTACACCTTC

J gene: TRBJ2-7
clone size: few
V gene: TRBV28
D gene: .
CDR3 protein: CASRVQGYYEQYF
CDR3 DNA: TGTGCCAGCAGAGTACAGGGCTATTACGAGCAGTACTTC

J gene: TRBJ1-5
clone size: .
V gene: TRBV7-2
D gene: TRBD1
CDR3 protein: CASSPRTGQGDQPQHF
CDR3 DNA: TGTGCCAGCAGCCCAAGGACAGGGCAAGGAGATCAGCCCCAGCATTTT

J gene: TRBJ2-7
clone size: many
V gene: TRBV11-2
D gene: .
CDR3 protein: CASSQTGLRPLYEQYF
CDR3 DNA: TGTGCCAGCAGCCAAACGGGACTTCGGCCCCTATACGAGCAGTACTTC

J gene: TRBJ1-5
clone size: many
V gene: TRBV27
D gene: .
CDR3 protein: CASGPAFYSNQPQHF
CDR3 DNA: TGTGCCAGCGGCCCCGCCTTCTATAGCAATCAGCCCCAGCATTTT

J gene: TRBJ1-5
clone size: many
V gene: TRBV28
D gene: TRBD1
CDR3 protein: CASSHRGSNQPQHF
CDR3 DNA: TGTGCCAGCAGTCACAGGGGTAGCAATCAGCCCCAGCATTTT

J gene: TRBJ2-7
clone size: many
V gene: TRBV27
D gene: .
CDR3 protein: CASSFGDGTYEQYF
CDR3 DNA: TGTGCCAGCAGTTTTGGTGACGGTACCTACGAGCAGTACTTC

J gene: TRBJ1-4
clone size: few
V gene: TRBV6-2/TRBV6-3
D gene: TRBD1
CDR3 protein: CASDREVGEKLFF
CDR3 DNA: TGTGCCAGCGACAGGGAGGTCGGTGAAAAACTGTTTTTT

J gene: TRBJ2-7
clone size: many
V gene: TRBV28
D gene: .
CDR3 protein: CASNPPGTYEQYF
CDR3 DNA: TGTGCCAGCAATCCTCCCGGGACCTACGAGCAGTACTTC

J gene: TRBJ1-1
clone size: .
V gene: TRBV28
D gene: .
CDR3 protein: CASRPLGTEALF
CDR3 DNA: TGTGCCAGCAGACCTCTGGGAACTGAAGCTCTCTTT

J gene: TRBJ2-7
clone size: .
V gene: TRBV7-2
D gene: .
CDR3 protein: CASSLATGAYEQYF
CDR3 DNA: TGTGCCAGCAGCTTAGCCACGGGGGCTTACGAGCAGTACTTC

J gene: TRBJ1-1
clone size: many
V gene: TRBV6-5
D gene: .
CDR3 protein: CASSYSSAGVNTEAFF
CDR3 DNA: TGTGCCAGCAGTTACTCCTCGGCAGGGGTGAACACTGAAGCTTTCTTT

J gene: TRBJ2-7
clone size: .
V gene: TRBV6-4
D gene: TRBD1
CDR3 protein: CASSSEARWTGAYEQYF
CDR3 DNA: TGTGCCAGCAGTTCTGAGGCACGGTGGACAGGAGCCTACGAGCAGTACTTC

J gene: TRBJ2-7
clone size: .
V gene: TRBV4-3
D gene: .
CDR3 protein: CASKAVQLGAYEQYF
CDR3 DNA: TGCGCCAGCAAAGCTGTCCAACTGGGTGCCTACGAGCAGTACTTC

J gene: TRBJ1-6
clone size: .
V gene: TRBV30
D gene: .
CDR3 protein: CAWSRQVTNSPLHF
CDR3 DNA: TGTGCCTGGAGTCGTCAGGTCACCAATTCACCCCTCCACTTT

J gene: TRBJ2-7
clone size: few
V gene: TRBV7-2
D gene: .
CDR3 protein: CASSLVGDSSSYEQYF
CDR3 DNA: TGTGCCAGCAGCTTAGTGGGGGACTCAAGCTCCTACGAGCAGTACTTC

J gene: TRBJ2-7
clone size: many
V gene: TRBV27
D gene: .
CDR3 protein: CASSSLGFSYEQYF
CDR3 DNA: TGTGCCAGCAGCTCCCTAGGGTTCTCCTACGAGCAGTACTTC

J gene: TRBJ2-7
clone size: many
V gene: TRBV12-3/TRBV12-4
D gene: TRBD1
CDR3 protein: CASSLGTGIEQYF
CDR3 DNA: TGTGCCAGCAGTTTAGGGACAGGGATAGAGCAGTACTTC

J gene: TRBJ1-4
clone size: .
V gene: TRBV6-4
D gene: .
CDR3 protein: CASSYRGGSFGKLFF
CDR3 DNA: TGTGCCAGCAGTTACCGAGGGGGTTCTTTTGGAAAACTGTTTTTT

J gene: TRBJ2-4
clone size: .
V gene: TRBV7-2
D gene: .
CDR3 protein: CASSSNAGRVGKNIQYF
CDR3 DNA: TGTGCCAGCAGCTCTAATGCCGGCAGGGTGGGCAAAAACATTCAGTACTTC

J gene: TRBJ2-2
clone size: many
V gene: TRBV20-1
D gene: TRBD1
CDR3 protein: CSASGQALGGELFF
CDR3 DNA: TGCAGTGCTTCGGGACAGGCATTAGGCGGGGAGCTGTTTTTT

J gene: TRBJ1-2
clone size: many
V gene: TRBV12-3/TRBV12-4
D gene: .
CDR3 protein: CASSFGQGNGYTF
CDR3 DNA: TGTGCCAGCAGTTTTGGGCAGGGGAATGGCTACACCTTC

J gene: TRBJ1-1
clone size: many
V gene: TRBV12-5
D gene: .
CDR3 protein: CASGLLITEAFF
CDR3 DNA: TGTGCTAGTGGTTTGTTGATCACTGAAGCTTTCTTT

J gene: TRBJ1-1
clone size: .
V gene: TRBV5-1
D gene: .
CDR3 protein: CASSPVGGVTEAFF
CDR3 DNA: TGCGCCAGCAGCCCTGTGGGGGGTGTGACTGAAGCTTTCTTT

J gene: TRBJ1-2
clone size: many
V gene: TRBV5-1
D gene: .
CDR3 protein: CASSLLSAHPSYGYTF
CDR3 DNA: TGCGCCAGCAGCTTGCTGTCTGCCCACCCCTCCTATGGCTACACCTTC

J gene: TRBJ1-1
clone size: many
V gene: TRBV29-1
D gene: .
CDR3 protein: CSGTLGNTEAFF
CDR3 DNA: TGCAGCGGGACGCTGGGGAACACTGAAGCTTTCTTT

J gene: TRBJ2-7
clone size: many
V gene: TRBV28
D gene: TRBD2
CDR3 protein: CASSLDTGLAGTYEQYF
CDR3 DNA: TGTGCCAGCAGTTTAGACACCGGACTAGCGGGGACCTACGAGCAGTACTTC

J gene: TRBJ2-5
clone size: few
V gene: TRBV5-5
D gene: TRBD2
CDR3 protein: CASSPGTSGPGAQETQYF
CDR3 DNA: TGTGCCAGCAGCCCCGGGACTAGCGGTCCGGGGGCCCAAGAGACCCAGTACTTC

J gene: TRBJ1-1
clone size: few
V gene: TRBV5-8
D gene: .
CDR3 protein: CASSLDREATEAFF
CDR3 DNA: TGTGCCAGCAGCTTGGACAGGGAGGCCACTGAAGCTTTCTTT

J gene: TRBJ1-4
clone size: .
V gene: TRBV3-1
D gene: TRBD1
CDR3 protein: CASSLGTGGNLNEKLFF
CDR3 DNA: TGTGCCAGCAGCTTAGGGACAGGGGGAAACCTTAATGAAAAACTGTTTTTT

J gene: TRBJ2-5
clone size: many
V gene: TRBV6-1
D gene: .
CDR3 protein: CASTGLETQYF
CDR3 DNA: TGTGCCAGCACAGGGTTGGAGACCCAGTACTTC

J gene: TRBJ1-1
clone size: many
V gene: TRBV6-1
D gene: .
CDR3 protein: CASRPDRLTEAFF
CDR3 DNA: TGTGCCAGCAGACCCGACAGGTTGACTGAAGCTTTCTTT

J gene: TRBJ1-1
clone size: .
V gene: TRBV20-1
D gene: .
CDR3 protein: CSAPLNTEAFF
CDR3 DNA: TGCAGTGCTCCGTTGAACACTGAAGCTTTCTTT

J gene: TRBJ2-7
clone size: many
V gene: TRBV29-1
D gene: TRBD1
CDR3 protein: CSVTGGVYEQYF
CDR3 DNA: TGCAGCGTGACAGGGGGGGTCTACGAGCAGTACTTC

J gene: TRBJ2-7
clone size: .
V gene: TRBV5-4
D gene: TRBD1
CDR3 protein: CASSAGTGFNEQYF
CDR3 DNA: TGTGCCAGCAGCGCGGGGACAGGTTTTAACGAGCAGTACTTC

J gene: TRBJ2-5
clone size: many
V gene: TRBV6-5
D gene: TRBD1
CDR3 protein: CASSYDRVRQTQYF
CDR3 DNA: TGTGCCAGCAGTTACGACAGGGTGCGACAGACCCAGTACTTC

J gene: TRBJ2-5
clone size: many
V gene: TRBV28
D gene: .
CDR3 protein: CASSINKGASSQYF
CDR3 DNA: TGTGCCAGCAGTATCAACAAGGGCGCTAGTTCCCAGTACTTC

J gene: TRBJ1-1
clone size: many
V gene: TRBV5-1
D gene: .
CDR3 protein: CASSLSWGVSDTEAFF
CDR3 DNA: TGCGCCAGCAGCTTGTCCTGGGGGGTGAGCGACACTGAAGCTTTCTTT

J gene: TRBJ1-2
clone size: few
V gene: TRBV7-2
D gene: TRBD1
CDR3 protein: CASSLAPGQGAIGYTF
CDR3 DNA: TGTGCCAGCAGCTTAGCCCCGGGACAGGGGGCGATTGGCTACACCTTC

J gene: TRBJ1-2
clone size: few
V gene: TRBV29-1
D gene: .
CDR3 protein: CSVALGQNYGYTF
CDR3 DNA: TGCAGCGTTGCCTTGGGGCAGAACTATGGCTACACCTTC

J gene: TRBJ1-2
clone size: .
V gene: TRBV30
D gene: .
CDR3 protein: CAWMRGKGYTF
CDR3 DNA: TGTGCCTGGATGAGGGGGAAAGGCTACACCTTC

J gene: TRBJ1-5
clone size: few
V gene: TRBV7-2
D gene: TRBD1
CDR3 protein: CASSSPGTGLNQPQHF
CDR3 DNA: TGTGCCAGCAGCTCACCCGGGACAGGCCTAAATCAGCCCCAGCATTTT

J gene: TRBJ2-2
clone size: .
V gene: TRBV24-1
D gene: TRBD2
CDR3 protein: CATSGTSGRYTGELFF
CDR3 DNA: TGTGCCACCAGCGGGACTAGCGGGAGATACACCGGGGAGCTGTTTTTT

J gene: TRBJ2-7
clone size: few
V gene: TRBV3-1
D gene: .
CDR3 protein: CASSPRGGTSSYEQYF
CDR3 DNA: TGTGCCAGCAGCCCCCGGGGCGGCACAAGCTCCTACGAGCAGTACTTC

J gene: TRBJ2-7
clone size: .
V gene: TRBV7-9
D gene: .
CDR3 protein: CASSSPRQVRGEQHF
CDR3 DNA: TGTGCCAGCAGCTCTCCGCGGCAGGTGCGGGGCGAGCAGCACTTC

J gene: TRBJ1-4
clone size: few
V gene: TRBV19
D gene: TRBD1
CDR3 protein: CASTARGMNEKLFF
CDR3 DNA: TGTGCCAGTACCGCCAGGGGGATGAATGAAAAACTGTTTTTT

J gene: TRBJ2-7
clone size: many
V gene: TRBV28
D gene: TRBD1
CDR3 protein: CASRLNIGTGYEQYF
CDR3 DNA: TGTGCCAGCAGACTCAACATTGGGACAGGCTACGAGCAGTACTTC

J gene: TRBJ2-7
clone size: .
V gene: TRBV7-2
D gene: .
CDR3 protein: CASSLDILAPRSEQYF
CDR3 DNA: TGTGCCAGCAGCTTAGATATCCTAGCGCCACGATCCGAGCAGTACTTC

J gene: TRBJ1-2
clone size: few
V gene: TRBV5-1
D gene: TRBD1
CDR3 protein: CASTRGPDYGYTF
CDR3 DNA: TGCGCCAGCACCAGGGGGCCCGACTATGGCTACACCTTC

J gene: TRBJ1-2
clone size: .
V gene: TRBV5-6
D gene: TRBD1
CDR3 protein: CASSLGDSHGYTF
CDR3 DNA: TGTGCCAGCAGCCTCGGGGACAGTCATGGCTACACCTTC

J gene: TRBJ2-2
clone size: many
V gene: TRBV7-9
D gene: TRBD1
CDR3 protein: CASSSFSRTGETTGELFF
CDR3 DNA: TGTGCCAGCAGCTCCTTTTCCCGGACAGGGGAAACCACCGGGGAGCTGTTTTTT

J gene: TRBJ2-7
clone size: few
V gene: TRBV20-1
D gene: .
CDR3 protein: CSAREGRDSFLWEQYF
CDR3 DNA: TGCAGTGCTAGAGAGGGGCGGGACTCCTTTTTATGGGAGCAGTACTTC

J gene: TRBJ1-1
clone size: many
V gene: TRBV28
D gene: TRBD1
CDR3 protein: CASNKDRANTEAFF
CDR3 DNA: TGTGCCAGCAACAAGGACAGGGCGAACACTGAAGCTTTCTTT